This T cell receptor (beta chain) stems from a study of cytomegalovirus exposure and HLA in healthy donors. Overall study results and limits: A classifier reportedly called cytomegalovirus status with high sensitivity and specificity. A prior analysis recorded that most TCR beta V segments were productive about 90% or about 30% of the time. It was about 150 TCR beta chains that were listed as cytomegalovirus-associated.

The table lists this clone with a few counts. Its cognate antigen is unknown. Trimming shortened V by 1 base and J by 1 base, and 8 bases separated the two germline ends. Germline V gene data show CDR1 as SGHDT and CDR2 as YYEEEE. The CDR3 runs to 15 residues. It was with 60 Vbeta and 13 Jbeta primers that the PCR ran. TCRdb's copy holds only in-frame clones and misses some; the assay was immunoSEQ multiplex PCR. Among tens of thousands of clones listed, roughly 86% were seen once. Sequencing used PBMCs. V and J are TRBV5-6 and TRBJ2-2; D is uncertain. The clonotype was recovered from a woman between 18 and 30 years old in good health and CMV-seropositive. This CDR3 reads CASSLNGRNTGELFF. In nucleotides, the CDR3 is TGTGCCAGCAGCTTGAATGGTAGGAACACCGGGGAGCTGTTTTTT.